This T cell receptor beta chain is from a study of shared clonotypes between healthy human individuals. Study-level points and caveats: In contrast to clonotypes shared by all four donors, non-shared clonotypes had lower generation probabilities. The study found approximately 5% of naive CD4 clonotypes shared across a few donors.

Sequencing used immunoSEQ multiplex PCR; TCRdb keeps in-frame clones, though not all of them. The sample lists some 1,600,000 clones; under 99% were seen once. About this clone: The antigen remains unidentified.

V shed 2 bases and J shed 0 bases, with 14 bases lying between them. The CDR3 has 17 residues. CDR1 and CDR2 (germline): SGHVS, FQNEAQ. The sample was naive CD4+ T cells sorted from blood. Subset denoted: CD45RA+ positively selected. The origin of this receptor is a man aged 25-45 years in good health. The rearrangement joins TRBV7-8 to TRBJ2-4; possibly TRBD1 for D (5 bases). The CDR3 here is CASSLMQGTLAKNIQYF. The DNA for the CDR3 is TGTGCCAGCAGCTTAATGCAGGGAACCTTAGCCAAAAACATTCAGTACTTC.